The 13 T cell receptor beta chains below were found in one sample sequenced in a study of blood T cell repertoires in COVID-19. Here immunoSEQ multiplex PCR was the method, and the copy in TCRdb shows in-frame clones only, minus some. The repertoire holds some 390,000 clones, 80% to 90% seen once, with 0.95% to 1.2% in the top ten. The sample taken for sequencing was PBMCs or T cells enriched from blood (not recorded which). These receptor sequences come from a man aged 25 to 40 who had recovered from COVID-19.

The chain combines TRBV5-4 with TRBJ2-7, with D unclear. V lost 0 bases and J lost 3, with 10 bases in between. Germline V gene data show CDR1 as SGHNT and CDR2 as YYREEE (reference sequence). The CDR3 is 14 residues long. CDR3 in amino acids: CASSLDSVFYEQYF. The DNA for the CDR3 is TGTGCCAGCAGCTTGGATTCAGTTTTCTACGAGCAGTACTTC.

The genes are TRBV5-1 and TRBJ2-7; the match to TRBD1 covers 8 bases. Losses at the gene ends were 4 bases for V and 5 bases for J; bases not matched to a gene: 8. CDR1 and CDR2 from the germline V gene are SGHRS and YFSETQ. CDR3 length: 14 residues. The CDR3 nucleotides are TGCGCCAGCAGCCCGGGGACAGGTTCCGACGAGCAGTACTTC. It codes for CASSPGTGSDEQYF.

For this clone: The sample holds other DNA sequences that translate to the same CDR3. The V and J genes are TRBV28 and TRBJ1-2, with D hard to call. This CDR3 contains 10 residues. The V end lost 4 bases, the J end lost 8 bases, and 5 bases lay between the germline ends. Germline CDR1 MDHEN, CDR2 SYDVKM. The CDR3 here is CASSSRGYTF. In nucleotides, the CDR3 is TGTGCCAGCAGTTCTCGGGGCTACACCTTC.

The count of this clone is one. The chain links TRBV19 to TRBJ1-2; 7 bases align to TRBD1. Germline V lookup: CDR1 LNHDA, CDR2 SQIVND (reference sequence). This CDR3 region has 17 residues. The V and J ends lost 9 bases and 5 bases, in that order; junction bases with no gene match: 21. The CDR3 nucleotides are TGTGCCAGCCGGGACAGCGCACGACGAGGGGGCAATTATGGCTACACCTTC. Its translation is CASRDSARRGGNYGYTF.

Here the CDR3 reads CASSSGQGLNTIYF. In DNA, the CDR3 is TGTGCCAGCAGTTCGGGACAGGGGTTAAACACCATATATTTT. This chain links TRBV28 with TRBJ1-3, with 10 nucleotides matching TRBD1. This CDR3 has 14 residues. The trim removed 4 bases at V and 6 bases at J, leaving 3 bases unmatched. CDR1 and CDR2 (germline): MDHEN, SYDVKM.

This clone was seen only once. The chain is built from TRBV10-3 and TRBJ2-7, with 8 bases that match TRBD2. The V and J ends lost 9 bases and 0 bases, in that order; junction bases with no gene match: 13. CDR1 and CDR2 from the germline V gene are ENHRY and SYGVKD. The CDR3 has 16 amino acids. The CDR3 DNA reads TGTGCCATAAGCAGTGGGCCGGGACTAGGCTCCTACGAGCAGTACTTC. It is translated as CAISSGPGLGSYEQYF.

This chain connects TRBV7-2 to TRBJ1-5; D remains unclear. Germline V gene lookup returns CDR1 SGHTA and CDR2 FQGNSA. The CDR3 has 15 amino acids. The germline V and J ends were trimmed by 1 base and 0 bases, with 7 bases remaining between them. CDR3 loop: CASSLGRYSNQPQHF. CDR3 nucleotide sequence: TGTGCCAGCAGCTTAGGTAGATATAGCAATCAGCCCCAGCATTTT.

On this clone: Other DNA sequences from this sample encode an identical CDR3 as well. This sequence joins TRBV11-2 and TRBJ2-7; 9 bases map to TRBD1. The CDR3 covers 13 residues. With V trimmed by 3 bases and J by 4 bases, 1 base remained unmatched. The germline V gene encodes CDR1 SGHAT and CDR2 FQNNGV. The CDR3 DNA reads TGTGCCAGCAGCTTGGACAGGGGATACGAGCAGTACTTC. It translates to CASSLDRGYEQYF.

The V and J genes are TRBV7-8 and TRBJ1-6, with D possibly matching TRBD1 (5 bases). Germline-derived CDR1 and CDR2 are SGHVS and FQNEAQ. V was pared by 0 bases and J by 10 bases, with 7 bases between. The length of the CDR3 is 13 residues. The CDR3, as DNA: TGTGCCAGCAGCTTAGCGCAGGGCTCACCCCTCCACTTT. The encoded protein is CASSLAQGSPLHF.

The J gene is TRBJ1-6, the V gene TRBV9; D gene uncertain. There are 11 residues in the CDR3. Germline assignment: CDR1 SGDLS and CDR2 YYNGEE. V lost 3 bases and J lost 9, with 4 bases in between. CDR3 protein: CASSARSPLHF. CDR3 DNA: TGTGCCAGCAGCGCCCGTTCACCCCTCCACTTT.

This chain uses TRBV3-1 (or the pseudogene TRBV3-2) with TRBJ2-3; 11 nucleotides align to TRBD2. There are 19 residues in the CDR3. Germline V lookup: CDR1 LGHDT, CDR2 YNNKEL (reference sequence). The J segment lost 1 base and the V segment lost 4 bases, leaving 13 bases of the junction unmatched. The chain's CDR3 is CASSPTSGTRPLGTDTQYF. The DNA for the CDR3 is TGTGCCAGCAGCCCGACTAGCGGGACCCGTCCCCTTGGCACAGATACGCAGTATTTT.

The V and J genes are TRBV15 and TRBJ2-4, with 12 bases lining up with TRBD2. In germline, CDR1 is LNHNV, CDR2 YYDKDF (reference sequence). The CDR3 has 21 amino acids. J gave up 0 bases and V 6 bases, and 18 bases lay outside the gene matches. DNA of the CDR3: TGTGCCACCAGACGGGACGGTGGACTAGCGGGGTGGGATCTAGCCAAAAACATTCAGTACTTC. It yields the protein CATRRDGGLAGWDLAKNIQYF.

This clone came up once. V and J are TRBV7-9 and TRBJ1-4, with 8 bases lining up with TRBD1. This CDR3 comprises 16 residues. Unmatched junction bases numbered 8, after V lost 3 bases and J lost 5 bases. The germline gives CDR1 SEHNR, CDR2 FQNEAQ (reference sequence). CDR3 in DNA: TGTGCCAGCAGCTTGGAAGGGACAGGAAGGAATGAAAAACTGTTTTTT. Translation: CASSLEGTGRNEKLFF.